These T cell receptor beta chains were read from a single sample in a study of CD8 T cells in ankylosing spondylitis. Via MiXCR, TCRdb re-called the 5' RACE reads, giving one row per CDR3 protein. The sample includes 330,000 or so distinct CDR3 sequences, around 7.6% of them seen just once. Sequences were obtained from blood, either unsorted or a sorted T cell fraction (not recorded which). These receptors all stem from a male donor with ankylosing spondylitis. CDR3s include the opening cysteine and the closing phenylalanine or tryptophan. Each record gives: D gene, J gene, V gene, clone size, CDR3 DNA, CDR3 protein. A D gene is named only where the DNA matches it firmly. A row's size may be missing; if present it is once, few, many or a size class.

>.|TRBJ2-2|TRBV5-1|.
TGCGCCAGCAGCTTGCGTCCAGGGAACACCGGGGAGCTGTTTTTT
CASSLRPGNTGELFF
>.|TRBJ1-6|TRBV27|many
TGTGCCAGCACGAAGGGGAATTCACCCCTCCACTTT
CASTKGNSPLHF
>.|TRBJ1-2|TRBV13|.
TGTGCCAGCAGCTTAGGGGGATCAGGGAACTATGGCTACACCTTC
CASSLGGSGNYGYTF
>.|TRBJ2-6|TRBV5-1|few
TGCGCCAGCAGCTCACAGAACTCTGGGGCCAACGTCCTGACTTTC
CASSSQNSGANVLTF
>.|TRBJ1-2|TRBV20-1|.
TGCAGTGCTCCCAGCGCGGATACGGAAGGGTATGGCTACACCTTC
CSAPSADTEGYGYTF
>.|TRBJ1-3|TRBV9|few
TGTGCCAGCAGCGTGTTCTACAGCTCTGGAAACACCATATATTTT
CASSVFYSSGNTIYF
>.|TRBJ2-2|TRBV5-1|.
TGCGCCAGCAGCCGACTCCTGACAGGCGCCCACACCGGGGAGCTGTTTTTT
CASSRLLTGAHTGELFF
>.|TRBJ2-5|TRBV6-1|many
TGTGCCAGCAGTGAAAGGGGGGAGTACTTC
CASSERGEYF
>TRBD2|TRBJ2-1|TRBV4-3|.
TGCGCCAGCAGCCAAGAATCCGGGAGGCCCAATCGGCCGTTCTTC
CASSQESGRPNRPFF
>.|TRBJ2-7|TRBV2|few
TGTGCCAGCAGCCAGGACAGGGAGGGACCCTACGAGCAGTACTTC
CASSQDREGPYEQYF
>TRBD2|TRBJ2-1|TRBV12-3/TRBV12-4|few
TGTGCCAGCAGTTTACGCGGGAGGGCCACTCGGAATGAGCAGTTCTTC
CASSLRGRATRNEQFF
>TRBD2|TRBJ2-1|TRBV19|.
TGTGCCAGTAATCGCGGGAGGTCGGGCAATGAGCAGTTCTTC
CASNRGRSGNEQFF
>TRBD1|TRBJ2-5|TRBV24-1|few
TGTGCCACCAGTGCCGCTGGACAGGGAAAGACCCAGTACTTC
CATSAAGQGKTQYF
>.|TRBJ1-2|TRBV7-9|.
TGTGCCAGCAGCTTATTAGGCAGCTTCTATGGCTACACCTTC
CASSLLGSFYGYTF
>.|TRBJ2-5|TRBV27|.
TGTGCCAGCAGCTGGGGGCAGGGGATAAGGGAGACCCAGTACTTC
CASSWGQGIRETQYF
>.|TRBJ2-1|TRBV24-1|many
TGTGCCACGGCGGACCGAGACAATGAGCAGTTCTTC
CATADRDNEQFF